This TCR beta chain was captured in a study of T cell repertoires in cytomegalovirus infection. Regarding the study as a whole: Based on cumulative public TCR beta family frequency, carriers of CMV plus the relevant HLA were identified. The study found HLA-C-restricted CMV-specific TCR beta clonotypes dominating the ex vivo response.

From the reads, TCRdb called clonotypes with MiXCR, one entry per CDR3 protein. This repertoire shows about 530,000 distinct CDR3 sequences, more than 25% found once; its top ten account for roughly an eighth. Germline CDR1 reads SGHTA; CDR2 reads FQGNSA. V was clipped by 1 base and J by 9 bases; unmatched bases: 8. The CDR3 contains 14 residues. The sample holds many counts of this clonotype. The antigen remains undetermined. The source of this sequence is a human donor in good health (CMV status not recorded). Some clones in this sample may be carry-over from other donors' samples. This chain joins TRBV7-2 and TRBJ2-5; 7 bases agree with TRBD2. The sample consisted of PBMCs. CDR3 DNA sequence: TGTGCCAGCAGCTTAGTGCGGGAGTACCCTCCCCAGTACTTC. The encoded protein is CASSLVREYPPQYF. The full variable domain, its missing parts supplied by reference TRBV7-2 and TRBJ2-5, is GAGVSQSPSNKVTEKGKDVELRCDPISGHTALYWYRQSLGQGLEFLIYFQGNSAPDKSGLPSDRFSAERTGGSVSTLTIQRTQQEDSAVYLCASSLVREYPPQYFGPGTRLLVL.